The table lists the clone carrying this T cell receptor beta chain with a count of one. These data come from a study of blood T cell repertoires in COVID-19. Original processing methods: Reference gene primer amplification in the assay estimated nucleated cell counts. Clones were sequenced by immunoSEQ multiplex PCR, and TCRdb holds only the in-frame ones, with some missing. V and J calls and clone size are given by that table; D and trimming were obtained from the DNA. The sample includes 320,000 or so clones, approximately 88% of them seen just once. Across over 20 US areas, participants ranged in age from about 18 to 90 years. The sequencing input was PBMCs or T cells enriched from blood (not recorded which). The clonotype was recovered from a man younger than 45 who had recovered from COVID-19.

CDR3 in amino acids: CASSEDRGPDTQYF. The CDR3 DNA follows: TGTGCCAGCAGTGAAGACAGGGGCCCAGATACGCAGTATTTT. V gene TRBV2 combines with J gene TRBJ2-3, with 7 bases lining up with TRBD1. The CDR3 runs 14 residues. Germline V gives CDR1 SNHLY, CDR2 FYNNEI. J lost 4 bases, V lost 1 base, and 2 bases had no gene match.